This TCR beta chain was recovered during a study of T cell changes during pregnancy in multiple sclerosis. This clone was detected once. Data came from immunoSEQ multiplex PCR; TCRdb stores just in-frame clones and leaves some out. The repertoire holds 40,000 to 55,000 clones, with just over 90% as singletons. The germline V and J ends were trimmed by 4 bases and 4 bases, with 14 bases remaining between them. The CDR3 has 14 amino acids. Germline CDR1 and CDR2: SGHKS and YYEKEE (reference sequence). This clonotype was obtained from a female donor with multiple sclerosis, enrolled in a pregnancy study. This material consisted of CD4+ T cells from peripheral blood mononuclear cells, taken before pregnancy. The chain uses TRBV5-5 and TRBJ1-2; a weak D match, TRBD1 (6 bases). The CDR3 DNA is TGTGCCAGCAGCCAAGGGGGGGCGTCCTATGGCTACACCTTC. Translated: CASSQGGASYGYTF.